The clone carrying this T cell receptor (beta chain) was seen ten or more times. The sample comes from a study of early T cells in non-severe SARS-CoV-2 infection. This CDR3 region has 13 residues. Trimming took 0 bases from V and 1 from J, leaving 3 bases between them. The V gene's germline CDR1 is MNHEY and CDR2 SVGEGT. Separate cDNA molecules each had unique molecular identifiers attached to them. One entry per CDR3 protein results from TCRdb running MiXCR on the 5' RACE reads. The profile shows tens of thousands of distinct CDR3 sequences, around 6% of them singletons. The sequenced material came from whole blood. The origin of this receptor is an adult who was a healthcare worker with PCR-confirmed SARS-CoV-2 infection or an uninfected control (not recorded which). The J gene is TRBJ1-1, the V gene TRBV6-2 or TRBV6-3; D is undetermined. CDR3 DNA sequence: TGTGCCAGCAGTTACTCTTGGAACACTGAAGCTTTCTTT. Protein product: CASSYSWNTEAFF.